This entry describes one TCR beta chain. Its antigen is unknown. The data were produced by immunoSEQ multiplex PCR, yet TCRdb's version contains in-frame clones alone and is incomplete. The top ten clones hold around 10% of a sample with over 110,000 clones, around 86% of them seen once. This sample was taken from a study of cytomegalovirus exposure and HLA in healthy donors. Study-wide results and caveats: The TCR clusters that emerged in the first cohort tended, a later analysis found, to co-occur in the roughly 110 validation repertoires.

The CDR3 extends over 15 amino acids. V was clipped by 2 bases and J by 2 bases; unmatched bases: 7. The receptor was derived from a man between 18 and 29 years old in good health and CMV-seropositive. This rearrangement joins TRBV5-3 to TRBJ2-7, with 7 nucleotides matching TRBD1. TRBV5-3 is recorded as an ORF, its role being uncertain. Sequenced sample: PBMCs. The DNA for the CDR3 is TGTGCCAGAAGCTTAACCGGGACAGCTACCTACGAGCAGTACTTC. It codes for CARSLTGTATYEQYF.